These T cell receptor beta chains were read from a single sample in a study of T-cell reconstitution after alpha-beta-depleted transplantation in children. TCRdb called the PCR reads again in MiXCR, with one record for every CDR3 protein. This sample has 95,000 to 150,000 distinct CDR3 sequences, with approximately 22% found just once. The source was PBMCs, mostly from graft donor cells, collected 180 days after TCRalphabeta/CD19-depleted stem cell transplant. These receptors were obtained from a male patient under 10 years old who had a stem cell transplant for chronic granulomatous disease, so the T cells may come from the graft donor. The conserved cysteine and the conserved F or W are not part of the CDR3 here.

v_gene	j_gene	CDR3aa
TRBV14	TRBJ2-5	ASSQDRLARNVQETQY
TRBV7-9	TRBJ2-7	ASRHSGSFSYEQY
TRBV5-1	TRBJ2-1	ASSFYWDEQF
TRBV5-6	TRBJ2-1	ASSLGQGSSGRRYNEQF
TRBV12-3/TRBV12-4	TRBJ2-4	ASSLGQGLGQVNIQY
TRBV12-3/TRBV12-4	TRBJ1-2	ASSPGAARYLYT
TRBV5-1	TRBJ2-7	ASSHLPTSGGYEQY
TRBV28	TRBJ2-7	AILAFLVGPVGEQY
TRBV12-3/TRBV12-4	TRBJ1-5	ASSLRSVIAVNQPQH
TRBV12-3/TRBV12-4	TRBJ2-3	ASSLPRAGATDTQY
TRBV6-2/TRBV6-3	TRBJ2-5	ASSYADSQETQY
TRBV20-1	TRBJ2-7	SASAGGPYEQY
TRBV15	TRBJ2-1	ATSRDRRGLGEQF
TRBV5-1	TRBJ2-5	ASSGDRVVSQETQY
TRBV5-6	TRBJ1-1	ASSKDRGRDTAF
TRBV20-1	TRBJ2-1	SASGLAGNNEQF
TRBV5-1	TRBJ2-2	ATGREGITGELF
TRBV20-1	TRBJ2-7	SAGQPYEQY
TRBV7-2	TRBJ2-7	GSGLGGREQY
TRBV5-5	TRBJ2-1	ASSIAPLSGNNEQF
TRBV5-4	TRBJ1-2	ASSLGPDLDGYT
TRBV5-1	TRBJ2-2	ASSLAPKLNTGELF
TRBV15	TRBJ2-1	ATSRDLVAGGPFGGV
TRBV4-3	TRBJ1-4	ASSQGDRWNEKLF
TRBV7-9	TRBJ2-5	ASSRARTSGIQETQY
TRBV12-3/TRBV12-4	TRBJ1-1	ASKSGSEAF
TRBV27	TRBJ2-7	ASSLSRMAYEQY
TRBV5-1	TRBJ2-3	ASSLGSGADTQY
TRBV20-1	TRBJ1-2	SASLVTSGGLYGYT
TRBV12-3/TRBV12-4	TRBJ1-1	ASSPDYTEAF
TRBV2	TRBJ2-1	ASNQGNEQF
TRBV6-5	TRBJ2-6	ASSYSRVSGANVLT
TRBV29-1	TRBJ2-1	SARGDREYNEQF
TRBV5-5	TRBJ2-7	ASSSTGVVWYEQY
TRBV9	TRBJ1-2	ASGGTGGDGYT
TRBV5-1	TRBJ2-7	ASSLVGTFYEQY
TRBV7-8	TRBJ1-5	ASSPRTVTNQPQH
TRBV12-3/TRBV12-4	TRBJ1-3	ASRQNSGNTIY
TRBV20-1	TRBJ2-5	SARDPRGFGETQY
TRBV12-3/TRBV12-4	TRBJ2-3	ASSLKLAADTQY
TRBV15	TRBJ2-1	ATSAGGPSNEQF
TRBV27	TRBJ1-2	ASSSLGTPNYGYT
TRBV11-2	TRBJ2-7	ASSLSTYSYEQY
TRBV12-3/TRBV12-4	TRBJ1-2	ASSLGGSGYT
TRBV12-3/TRBV12-4	TRBJ1-1	ASSLGTSPMTEAF
TRBV6-5	TRBJ2-1	ASSYRFGYNEQF
TRBV7-2	TRBJ2-5	ASSLRGQLETQY
TRBV20-1	TRBJ2-7	SPTGEVNEQY
TRBV27	TRBJ2-5	ASSEAFFRKETQY
TRBV7-2	TRBJ1-4	ASSSNRAVEKLF
TRBV20-1	TRBJ2-1	SATPLEGSYNEQF
TRBV27	TRBJ1-4	ASSLTSGYNEKLF
TRBV10-3	TRBJ2-3	AISPGPGDTQY
TRBV27	TRBJ2-2	ASSLGLARPGELF